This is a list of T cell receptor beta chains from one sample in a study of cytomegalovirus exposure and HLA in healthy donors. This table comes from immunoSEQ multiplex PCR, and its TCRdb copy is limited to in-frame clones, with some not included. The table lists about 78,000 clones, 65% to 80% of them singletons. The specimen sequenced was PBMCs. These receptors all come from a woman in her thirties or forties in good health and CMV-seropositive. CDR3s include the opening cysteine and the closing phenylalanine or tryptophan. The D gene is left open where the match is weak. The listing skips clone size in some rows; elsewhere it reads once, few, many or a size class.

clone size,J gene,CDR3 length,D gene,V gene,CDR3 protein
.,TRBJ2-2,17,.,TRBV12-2,CASRLECGRANTGELFF
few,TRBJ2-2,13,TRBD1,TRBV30,CASGQTYTGELFF
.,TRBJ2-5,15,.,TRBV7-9,CASSLASTVQETQYF
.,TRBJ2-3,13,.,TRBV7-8,CASSYRYTDTQYF
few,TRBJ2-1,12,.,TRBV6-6,CASLNGRGEQFF
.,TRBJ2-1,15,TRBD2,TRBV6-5,CASSYSSGRYNEQFF
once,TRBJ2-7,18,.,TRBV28,CASSLRRQGISLSYEQYF
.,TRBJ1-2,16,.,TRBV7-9,CASSPSGAGGTYGYTF
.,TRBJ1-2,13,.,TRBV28,CASSFRGVDGYTF
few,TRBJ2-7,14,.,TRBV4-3,CASSQLPRSYEQYF
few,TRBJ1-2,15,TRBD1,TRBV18,CASSTGQANNYGYTF
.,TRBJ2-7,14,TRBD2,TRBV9,CASSPRLAGDEQYF
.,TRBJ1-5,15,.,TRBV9,CASSVGPDSNQPQHF
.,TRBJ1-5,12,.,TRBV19,CASSSWAQPQHF
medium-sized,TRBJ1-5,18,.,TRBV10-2,CASSDRSSWTASNQPQHF
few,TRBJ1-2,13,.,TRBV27,CASSSQGTYGYTF
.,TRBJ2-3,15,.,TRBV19,CASSEQGRSTDTQYF
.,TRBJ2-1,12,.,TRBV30,CAWSRQSSEQFF
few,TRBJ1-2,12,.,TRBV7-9,CASSLRGDGYTF
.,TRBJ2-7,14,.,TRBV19,CASSTGFGVYEQYF
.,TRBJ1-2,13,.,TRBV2,CASSVTGSSGYTF
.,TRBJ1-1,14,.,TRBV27,CASSFRTENTEAFF
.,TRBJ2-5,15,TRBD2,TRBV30,CAWSHSRGGLETQYF
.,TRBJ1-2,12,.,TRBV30,CAWSEGGYGYTF
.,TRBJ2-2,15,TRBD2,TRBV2,CASLSGGDSTGELFF
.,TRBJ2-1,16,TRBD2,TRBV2,CASSERRVGLDNEQFF